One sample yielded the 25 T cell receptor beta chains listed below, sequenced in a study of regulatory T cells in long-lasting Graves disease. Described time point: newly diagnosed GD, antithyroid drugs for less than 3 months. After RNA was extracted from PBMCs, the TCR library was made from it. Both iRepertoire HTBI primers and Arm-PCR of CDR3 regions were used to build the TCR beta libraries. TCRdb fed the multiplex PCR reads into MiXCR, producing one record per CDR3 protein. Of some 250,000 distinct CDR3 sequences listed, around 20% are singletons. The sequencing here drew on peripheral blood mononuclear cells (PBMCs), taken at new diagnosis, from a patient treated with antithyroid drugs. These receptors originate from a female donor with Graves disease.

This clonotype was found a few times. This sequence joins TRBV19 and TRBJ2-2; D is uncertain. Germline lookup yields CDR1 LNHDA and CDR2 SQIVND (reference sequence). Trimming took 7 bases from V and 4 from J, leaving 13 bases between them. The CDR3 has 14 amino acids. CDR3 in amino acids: CASINTYPTGELFF. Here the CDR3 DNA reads TGTGCCAGTATTAATACCTACCCCACCGGGGAGCTGTTTTTT.

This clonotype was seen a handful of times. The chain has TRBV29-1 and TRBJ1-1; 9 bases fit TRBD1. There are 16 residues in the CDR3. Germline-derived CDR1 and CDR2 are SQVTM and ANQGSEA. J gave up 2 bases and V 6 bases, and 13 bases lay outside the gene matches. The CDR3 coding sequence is TGCAGCGTCCGAGGTCGGGACAGGGCGGACAACACTGAAGCTTTCTTT. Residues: CSVRGRDRADNTEAFF.

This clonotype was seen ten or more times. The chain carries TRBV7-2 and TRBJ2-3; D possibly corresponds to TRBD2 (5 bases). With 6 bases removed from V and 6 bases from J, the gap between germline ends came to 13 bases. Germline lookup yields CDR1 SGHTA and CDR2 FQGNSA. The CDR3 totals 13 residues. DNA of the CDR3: TGTGCCAGCAGAAAGCCGTCGGGGGATACGCAGTATTTT. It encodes CASRKPSGDTQYF.

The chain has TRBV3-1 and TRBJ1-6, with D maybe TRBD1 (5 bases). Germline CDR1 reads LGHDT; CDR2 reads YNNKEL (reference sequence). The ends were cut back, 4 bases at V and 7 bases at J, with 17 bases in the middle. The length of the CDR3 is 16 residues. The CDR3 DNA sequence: TGTGCCAGCAGCCTCCCCCTGGGGGAGGTGAATTCACCCCTCCACTTT. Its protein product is CASSLPLGEVNSPLHF.

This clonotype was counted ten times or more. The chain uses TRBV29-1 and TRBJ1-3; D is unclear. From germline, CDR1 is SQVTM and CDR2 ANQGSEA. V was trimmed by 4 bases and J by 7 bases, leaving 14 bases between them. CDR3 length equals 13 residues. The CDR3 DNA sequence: TGCAGCGTTGCAACCAGCTCCGGGAACACCATATATTTT. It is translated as CSVATSSGNTIYF.

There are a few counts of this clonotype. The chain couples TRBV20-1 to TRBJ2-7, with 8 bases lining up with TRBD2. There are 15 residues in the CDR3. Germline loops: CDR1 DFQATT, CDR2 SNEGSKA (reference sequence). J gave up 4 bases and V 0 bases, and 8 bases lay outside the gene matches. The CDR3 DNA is TGCAGTGCTAGAGATCTGACGGGGGGGCAATACGAGCAGTACTTC. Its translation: CSARDLTGGQYEQYF.

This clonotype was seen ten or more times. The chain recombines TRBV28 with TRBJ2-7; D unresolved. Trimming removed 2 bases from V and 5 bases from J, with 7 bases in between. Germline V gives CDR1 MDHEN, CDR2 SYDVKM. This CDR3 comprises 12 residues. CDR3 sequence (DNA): TGTGCCAGCAGTTTAATTCGGGACGAGCAGTACTTC. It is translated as CASSLIRDEQYF.

CDR3 DNA: TGTGCCAGCAGTTTGGCGGGAGTCCATAATGAGCAGTTCTTC. Its translation: CASSLAGVHNEQFF. The chain carries TRBV6-2 or TRBV6-3 and TRBJ2-1; 7 nucleotides match TRBD2. Germline V gene lookup returns CDR1 MNHEY and CDR2 SVGEGT. The trim removed 4 bases at V and 7 bases at J, leaving 7 bases unmatched. The CDR3 contains 14 residues.

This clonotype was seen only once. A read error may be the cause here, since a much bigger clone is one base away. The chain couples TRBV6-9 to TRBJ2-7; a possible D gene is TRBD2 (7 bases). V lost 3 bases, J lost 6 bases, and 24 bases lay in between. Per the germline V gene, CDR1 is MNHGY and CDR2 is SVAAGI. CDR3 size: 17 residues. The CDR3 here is CASSYPGGGAGAGEQYF. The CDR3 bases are TGTGCCAGCAGTTACCCTGGGGGGGGCGCTGGTGCGGGCGAGCAGTACTTC.

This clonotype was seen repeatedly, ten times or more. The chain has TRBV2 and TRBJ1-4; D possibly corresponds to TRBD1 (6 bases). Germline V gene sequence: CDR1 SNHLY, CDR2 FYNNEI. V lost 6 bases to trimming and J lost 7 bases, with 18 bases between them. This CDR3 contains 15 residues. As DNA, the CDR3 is TGTGCCAGCAGCCGGGACGGGACACGCGGTGAAAAACTGTTTTTT. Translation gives CASSRDGTRGEKLFF.

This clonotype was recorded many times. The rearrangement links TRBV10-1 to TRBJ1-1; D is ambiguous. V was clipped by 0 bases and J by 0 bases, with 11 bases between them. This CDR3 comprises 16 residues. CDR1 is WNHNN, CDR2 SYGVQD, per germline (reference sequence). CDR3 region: CASSESPGDMNTEAFF. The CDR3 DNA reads TGCGCCAGCAGTGAGTCGCCAGGCGACATGAACACTGAAGCTTTCTTT.

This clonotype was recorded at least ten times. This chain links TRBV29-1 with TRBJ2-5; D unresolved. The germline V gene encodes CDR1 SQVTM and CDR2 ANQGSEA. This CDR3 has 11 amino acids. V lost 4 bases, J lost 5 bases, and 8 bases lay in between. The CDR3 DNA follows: TGCAGCGTTGTGGGTCTGGAGACCCAGTACTTC. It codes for CSVVGLETQYF.

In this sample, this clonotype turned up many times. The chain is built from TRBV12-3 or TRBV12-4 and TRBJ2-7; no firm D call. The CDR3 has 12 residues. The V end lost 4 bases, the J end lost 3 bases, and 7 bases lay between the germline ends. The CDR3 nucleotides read TGTGCCAGCAGTTCCCTCCGCTACGAGCAGTACTTC. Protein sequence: CASSSLRYEQYF.

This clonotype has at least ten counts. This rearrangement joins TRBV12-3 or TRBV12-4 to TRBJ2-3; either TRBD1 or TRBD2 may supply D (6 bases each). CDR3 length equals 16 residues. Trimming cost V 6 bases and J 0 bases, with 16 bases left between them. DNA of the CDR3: TGTGCCAGCAGACGCAGGGGTGGGACTAGCACAGATACGCAGTATTTT. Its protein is CASRRRGGTSTDTQYF.

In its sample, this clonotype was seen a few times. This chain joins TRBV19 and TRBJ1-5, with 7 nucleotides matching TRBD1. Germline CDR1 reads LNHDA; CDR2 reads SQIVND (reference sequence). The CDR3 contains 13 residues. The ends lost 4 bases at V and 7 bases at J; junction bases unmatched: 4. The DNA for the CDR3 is TGTGCCAGTAGTAGAAACAGGGGCCAGCCCCAGCATTTT. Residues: CASSRNRGQPQHF.

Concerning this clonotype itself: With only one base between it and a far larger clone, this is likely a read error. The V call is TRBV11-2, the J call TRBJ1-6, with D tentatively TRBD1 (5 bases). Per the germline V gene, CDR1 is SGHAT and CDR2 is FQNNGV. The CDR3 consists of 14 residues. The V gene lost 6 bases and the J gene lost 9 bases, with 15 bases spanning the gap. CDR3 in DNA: TGTGCCAGCAGTGTCAGGGTTGGTAGTTCACCCCTCCACTTT. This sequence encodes CASSVRVGSSPLHF.

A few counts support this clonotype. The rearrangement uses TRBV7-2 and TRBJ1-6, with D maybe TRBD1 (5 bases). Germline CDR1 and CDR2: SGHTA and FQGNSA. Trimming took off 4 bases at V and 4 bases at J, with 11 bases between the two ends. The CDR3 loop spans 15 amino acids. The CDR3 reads CASSSPGGYNSPLHF. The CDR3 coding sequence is TGTGCCAGCAGCTCCCCTGGGGGTTATAATTCACCCCTCCACTTT.

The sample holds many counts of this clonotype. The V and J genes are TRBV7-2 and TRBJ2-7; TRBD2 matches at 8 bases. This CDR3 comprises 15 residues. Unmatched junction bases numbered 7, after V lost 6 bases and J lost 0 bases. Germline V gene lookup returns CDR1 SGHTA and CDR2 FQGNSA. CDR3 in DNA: TGTGCCAGCAGTTCCACTAGCGGATTCTCCTACGAGCAGTACTTC. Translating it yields CASSSTSGFSYEQYF.

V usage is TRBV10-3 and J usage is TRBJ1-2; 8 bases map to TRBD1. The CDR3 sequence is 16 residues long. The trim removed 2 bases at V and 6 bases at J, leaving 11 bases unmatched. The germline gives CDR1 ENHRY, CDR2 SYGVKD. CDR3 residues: CAISERQGRDSNGYTF. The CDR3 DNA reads TGTGCCATCAGTGAGCGACAGGGGAGGGATTCTAATGGCTACACCTTC.

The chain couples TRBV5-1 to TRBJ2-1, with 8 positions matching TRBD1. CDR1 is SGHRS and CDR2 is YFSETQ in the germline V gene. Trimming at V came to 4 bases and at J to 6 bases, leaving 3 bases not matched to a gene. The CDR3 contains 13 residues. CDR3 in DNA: TGCGCCAGCAGCAGGACAGGGTTCAATGAGCAGTTCTTC. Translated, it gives CASSRTGFNEQFF.

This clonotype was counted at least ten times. The CDR3 region is CSARDQLQGSYNEQFF. The DNA for the CDR3 is TGCAGTGCTAGAGATCAGTTGCAGGGGTCCTACAATGAGCAGTTCTTC. This chain connects TRBV20-1 to TRBJ2-1, with D perhaps TRBD1 (6 bases). Trimming removed 0 bases from V and 1 base from J, with 13 bases in between. Per the germline V gene, CDR1 is DFQATT and CDR2 is SNEGSKA (reference sequence). This CDR3 is built from 16 residues.

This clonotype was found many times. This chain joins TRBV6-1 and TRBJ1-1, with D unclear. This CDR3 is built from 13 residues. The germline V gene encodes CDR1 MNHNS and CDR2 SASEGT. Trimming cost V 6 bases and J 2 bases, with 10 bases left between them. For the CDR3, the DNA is TGTGCCAGCAGAGGGTATGGAAACACTGAAGCTTTCTTT. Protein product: CASRGYGNTEAFF.

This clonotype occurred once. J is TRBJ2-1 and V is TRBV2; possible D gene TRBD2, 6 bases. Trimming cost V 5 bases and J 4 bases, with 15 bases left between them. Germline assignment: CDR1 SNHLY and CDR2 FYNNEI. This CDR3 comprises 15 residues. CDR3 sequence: CASSPRTGEYNEQFF. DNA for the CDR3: TGTGCCAGCAGTCCCCGAACGGGAGAATACAATGAGCAGTTCTTC. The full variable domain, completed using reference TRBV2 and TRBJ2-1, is EPEVTQTPSHQVTQMGQEVILRCVPISNHLYFYWYRQILGQKVEFLVSFYNNEISEKSEIFDDQFSVERPDGSNFTLKIRSTKLEDSAMYFCASSPRTGEYNEQFFGPGTRLTVL.

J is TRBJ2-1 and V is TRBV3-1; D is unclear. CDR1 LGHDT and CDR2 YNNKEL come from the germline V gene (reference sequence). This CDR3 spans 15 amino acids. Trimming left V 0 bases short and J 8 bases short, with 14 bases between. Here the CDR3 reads CASSQDGGIWDEQFF. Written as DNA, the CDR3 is TGTGCCAGCAGCCAAGATGGCGGTATCTGGGATGAGCAGTTCTTC.

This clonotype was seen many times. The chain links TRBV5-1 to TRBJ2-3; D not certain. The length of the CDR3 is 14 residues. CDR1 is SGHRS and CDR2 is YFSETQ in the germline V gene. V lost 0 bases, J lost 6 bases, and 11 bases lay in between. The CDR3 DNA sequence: TGCGCCAGCAGCTTGGTTGGTCTTTTTGATACGCAGTATTTT. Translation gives CASSLVGLFDTQYF.